This section outlines one TCR beta chain sequence together with its context. What it binds is not known. Sequenced by immunoSEQ multiplex PCR; TCRdb stores in-frame clones only, minus some. The sample consists of about 2.4 million clones, under 95% of them appearing once. Losses at the gene ends were 5 bases for V and 5 bases for J; bases not matched to a gene: 8. CDR3 length: 15 residues. CDR1 is LNHDA, CDR2 SQIVND, per germline (reference sequence). The sample originates from a study of shared clonotypes between healthy human individuals. Study-level information: CD8 memory received one plate per donor, CD8 naive two, CD4 memory three and CD4 naive three.

Study-level points and caveats: The rarefaction results pointed to incomplete sorted-subset sequencing despite large depth.

The rearrangement links TRBV19 to TRBJ2-2, with 7 positions matching TRBD2. Sequencing was performed on naive CD4+ T cells from PBMCs. Subset indicated: CD45RA+ positively selected. The origin of this receptor is a man younger than 30 in good health. Some clones in this sample may be carry-over from other donors' samples. As DNA, the CDR3 is TGTGCCAGTAGTGTGACTAGCACCAAGACCGGGGAGCTGTTTTTT. Translation gives CASSVTSTKTGELFF.